A single sample gave rise to the 3 T cell receptor beta chains below, sequenced in a study of blood T cells in healthy people across ages. Sample-barcoded 5' priming and a J-beta primer mix drove a second PCR of about 7 to 12 cycles. TCRdb called the 5' RACE reads again in MiXCR, with one record for every CDR3 protein. This sample has roughly 930,000 distinct CDR3 sequences, with 48% found just once. The sequencing input was blood. Receptors were obtained from a man aged 25-45 years in good health.

V is TRBV29-1 and J is TRBJ2-1; D is unresolved. The V end was cut by 7 bases, the J end by 3 bases, with 10 bases between. Germline V gene sequence: CDR1 SQVTM, CDR2 ANQGSEA. The CDR3 contains 12 residues. The CDR3 here is CSEVHSYNEQFF. The CDR3 DNA follows: TGCAGCGAAGTCCACAGCTACAATGAGCAGTTCTTC.

The V call is TRBV5-1, the J call TRBJ2-1, with TRBD1 matching over 7 bases. Germline lookup yields CDR1 SGHRS and CDR2 YFSETQ. This CDR3 is built from 14 residues. V lost 0 bases to trimming and J lost 7 bases; unmatched junction nucleotides: 4. DNA of the CDR3: TGCGCCAGCAGCTTGGTGAGGGGGCAGAATGAGCAGTTCTTC. Protein product: CASSLVRGQNEQFF.

The chain recombines TRBV12-3 or TRBV12-4 with TRBJ1-2; no reliable D call. CDR3 length: 12 residues. The ends were cut back, 2 bases at V and 6 bases at J, with 7 bases in the middle. Here the CDR3 DNA reads TGTGCCAGCAGTTTACAGAGGGATGGCTACACCTTC. Amino acids: CASSLQRDGYTF.